The clone carrying this T cell receptor beta chain was recorded many times. The CDR3 covers 15 residues. Germline V CDR1 and CDR2: SGHTA, FQGNSA. V was clipped by 5 bases and J by 4 bases; unmatched bases: 7. TCRdb recomputed calls from the reads with MiXCR, one row per CDR3 protein. This table has about 210,000 distinct CDR3 sequences, 6.5% appearing once. The data are from a study of T cell repertoires in cytomegalovirus infection. This receptor was taken from a human donor in good health (CMV status not recorded). Some clones in this sample may be carry-over from other donors' samples. The specimen sequenced was PBMCs. This sequence joins TRBV7-2 and TRBJ1-5; 8 bases match TRBD1. CDR3 protein: CASSPGGQGNQPQHF. The CDR3 DNA reads as TGTGCCAGCAGCCCAGGCGGACAGGGAAATCAGCCCCAGCATTTT.